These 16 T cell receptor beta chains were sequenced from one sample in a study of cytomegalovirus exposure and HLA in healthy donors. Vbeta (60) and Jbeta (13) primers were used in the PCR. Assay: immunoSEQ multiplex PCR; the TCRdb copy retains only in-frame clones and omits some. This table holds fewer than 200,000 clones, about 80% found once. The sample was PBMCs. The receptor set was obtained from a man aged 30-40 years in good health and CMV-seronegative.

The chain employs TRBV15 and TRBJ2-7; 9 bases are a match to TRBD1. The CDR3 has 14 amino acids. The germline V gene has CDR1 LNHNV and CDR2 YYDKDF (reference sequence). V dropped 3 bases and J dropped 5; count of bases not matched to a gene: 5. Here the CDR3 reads CATSSPGQGHEQYF. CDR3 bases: TGTGCCACCAGCAGTCCGGGACAGGGTCACGAGCAGTACTTC.

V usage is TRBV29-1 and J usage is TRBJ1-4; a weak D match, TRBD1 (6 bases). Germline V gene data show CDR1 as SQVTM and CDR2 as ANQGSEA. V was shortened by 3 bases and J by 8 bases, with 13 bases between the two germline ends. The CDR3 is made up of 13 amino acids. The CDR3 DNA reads TGCAGCGTTGAGGCAGGGGTGGGCGAAAAACTGTTTTTT. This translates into CSVEAGVGEKLFF.

This chain's CDR3 is CSVKRGEKLFF. The CDR3 DNA follows: TGCAGCGTTAAGAGAGGGGAAAAACTGTTTTTT. The gene calls are TRBV20-1 and TRBJ1-4, with unresolved D. The CDR3 sequence is 11 residues long. The germline V gene has CDR1 DFQATT and CDR2 SNEGSKA (reference sequence).

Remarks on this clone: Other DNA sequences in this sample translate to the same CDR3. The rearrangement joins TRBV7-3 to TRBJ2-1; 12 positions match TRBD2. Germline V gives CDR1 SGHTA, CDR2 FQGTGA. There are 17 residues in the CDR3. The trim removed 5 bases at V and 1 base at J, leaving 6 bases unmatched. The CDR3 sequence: CASSPTTSGRSYNEQFF. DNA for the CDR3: TGTGCCAGCAGCCCGACGACTAGCGGGAGATCCTACAATGAGCAGTTCTTC.

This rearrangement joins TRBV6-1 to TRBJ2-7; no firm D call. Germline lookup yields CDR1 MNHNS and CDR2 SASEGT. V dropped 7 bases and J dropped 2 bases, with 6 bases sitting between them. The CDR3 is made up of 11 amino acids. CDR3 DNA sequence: TGTGCCAGCACCGGTCCCTACGAGCAGTACTTC. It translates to CASTGPYEQYF.

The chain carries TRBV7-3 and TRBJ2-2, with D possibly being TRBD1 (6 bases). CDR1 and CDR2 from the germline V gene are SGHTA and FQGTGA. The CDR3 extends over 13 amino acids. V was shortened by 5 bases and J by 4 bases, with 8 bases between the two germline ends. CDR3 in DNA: TGTGCCAGCAGCGAACAGGGCACCGGGGAGCTGTTTTTT. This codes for CASSEQGTGELFF.

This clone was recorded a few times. CDR3 in amino acids: CASSIVMRRALRHNQPQHF. Here the CDR3 DNA reads TGTGCCAGTAGTATCGTTATGAGGCGGGCTCTCCGGCACAATCAGCCCCAGCATTTT. This chain joins TRBV19 and TRBJ1-5, with D unclear. The CDR3 is made up of 19 amino acids. Germline-derived CDR1 and CDR2 are LNHDA and SQIVND (reference sequence). The ends were cut back, 3 bases at V and 3 bases at J, with 24 bases in the middle.

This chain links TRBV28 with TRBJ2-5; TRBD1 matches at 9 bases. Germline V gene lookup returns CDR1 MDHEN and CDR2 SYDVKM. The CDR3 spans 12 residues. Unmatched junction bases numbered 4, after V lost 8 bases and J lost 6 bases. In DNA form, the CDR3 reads TGTGCCAGCCGGACAGGGGAAAAGACCCAGTACTTC. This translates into CASRTGEKTQYF.

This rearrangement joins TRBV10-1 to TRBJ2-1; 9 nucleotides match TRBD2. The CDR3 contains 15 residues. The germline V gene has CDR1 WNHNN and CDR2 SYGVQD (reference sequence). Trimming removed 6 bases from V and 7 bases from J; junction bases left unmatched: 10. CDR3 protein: CASSPSGTSGNEQFF. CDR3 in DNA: TGCGCCAGCAGCCCATCGGGAACTAGCGGGAATGAGCAGTTCTTC.

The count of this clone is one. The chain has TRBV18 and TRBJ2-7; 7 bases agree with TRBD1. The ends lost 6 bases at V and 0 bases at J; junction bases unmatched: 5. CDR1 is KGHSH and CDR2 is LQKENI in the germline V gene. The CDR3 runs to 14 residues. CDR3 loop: CASSAGTASYEQYF. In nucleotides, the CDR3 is TGTGCCAGCTCCGCCGGGACAGCCTCCTACGAGCAGTACTTC. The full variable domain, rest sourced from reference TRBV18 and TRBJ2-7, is NAGVMQNPRHLVRRRGQEARLRCSPMKGHSHVYWYRQLPEEGLKFMVYLQKENIIDESGMPKERFSAEFPKEGPSILRIQQVVRGDSAAYFCASSAGTASYEQYFGPGTRLTVT.

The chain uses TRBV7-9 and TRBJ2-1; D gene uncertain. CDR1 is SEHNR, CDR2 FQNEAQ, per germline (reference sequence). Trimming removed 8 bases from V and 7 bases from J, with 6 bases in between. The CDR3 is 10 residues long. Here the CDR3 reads CASPRNEQFF. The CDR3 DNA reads TGTGCCAGCCCGAGGAATGAGCAGTTCTTC.

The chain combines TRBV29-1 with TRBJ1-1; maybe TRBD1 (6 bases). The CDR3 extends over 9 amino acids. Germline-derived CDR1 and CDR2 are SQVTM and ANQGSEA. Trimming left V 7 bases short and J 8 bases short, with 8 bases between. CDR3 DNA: TGCAGCGGTGACAGGGAAGCTTTCTTT. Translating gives CSGDREAFF.

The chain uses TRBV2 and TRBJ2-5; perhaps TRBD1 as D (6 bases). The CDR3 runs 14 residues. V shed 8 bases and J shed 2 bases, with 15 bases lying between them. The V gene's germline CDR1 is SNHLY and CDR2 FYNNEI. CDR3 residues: CASGFRDNQETQYF. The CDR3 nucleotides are TGTGCCAGCGGGTTCCGGGACAATCAAGAGACCCAGTACTTC. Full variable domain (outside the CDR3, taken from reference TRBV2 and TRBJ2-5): EPEVTQTPSHQVTQMGQEVILRCVPISNHLYFYWYRQILGQKVEFLVSFYNNEISEKSEIFDDQFSVERPDGSNFTLKIRSTKLEDSAMYFCASGFRDNQETQYFGPGTRLLVL.

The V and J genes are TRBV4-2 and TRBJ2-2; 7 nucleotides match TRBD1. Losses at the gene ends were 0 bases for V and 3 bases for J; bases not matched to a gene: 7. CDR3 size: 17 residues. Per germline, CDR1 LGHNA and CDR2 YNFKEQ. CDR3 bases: TGTGCCAGCAGCCAAGATCTAGGGGGCGCGGACACCGGGGAGCTGTTTTTT. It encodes CASSQDLGGADTGELFF.

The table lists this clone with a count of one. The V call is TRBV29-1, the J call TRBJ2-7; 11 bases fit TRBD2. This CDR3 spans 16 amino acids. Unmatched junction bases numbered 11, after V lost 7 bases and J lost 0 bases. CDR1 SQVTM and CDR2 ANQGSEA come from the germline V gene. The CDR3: CSAWTSGRRHSYEQYF. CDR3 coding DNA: TGCAGCGCGTGGACTAGCGGGCGGAGACACTCCTACGAGCAGTACTTC.

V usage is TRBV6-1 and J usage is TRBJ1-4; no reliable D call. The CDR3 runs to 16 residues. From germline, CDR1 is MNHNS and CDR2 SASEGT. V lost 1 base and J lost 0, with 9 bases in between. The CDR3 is CASSEGLPATNEKLFF. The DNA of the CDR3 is TGTGCCAGCAGTGAAGGTCTGCCGGCAACTAATGAAAAACTGTTTTTT.